The 25 T cell receptor beta chains in this list originate from one sample, sequenced in a study of shared clonotypes between healthy human individuals. Clones were sequenced by immunoSEQ multiplex PCR, and TCRdb holds only the in-frame ones, with some missing. The sample consists of roughly 400,000 clones, about 97% of them appearing once. Sequencing used memory CD8+ T cells sorted from blood. Subset defined: CD45RO+ cells pooled with CCR7-negative TemRA cells. The receptor set was obtained from a man aged 25 to 40 in good health.

This clone was detected only once. This chain joins TRBV7-9 and TRBJ2-5; D perhaps matches TRBD2 (5 bases). Trimming took 2 bases from V and 4 from J, leaving 11 bases between them. CDR1 and CDR2 (germline): SEHNR, FQNEAQ (reference sequence). This CDR3 is built from 14 residues. In DNA form, the CDR3 reads TGTGCCAGCAGCTTATCGTCGGGGAGAGAGACCCAGTACTTC. It is translated as CASSLSSGRETQYF.

This chain links TRBV2 with TRBJ1-5; D not resolved. V dropped 6 bases and J dropped 1 base, with 7 bases sitting between them. The CDR3 totals 13 residues. Germline values: CDR1 SNHLY, CDR2 FYNNEI. Here the CDR3 DNA reads TGTGCCAGCAGAGGACCGAGCAATCAGCCCCAGCATTTT. Residues: CASRGPSNQPQHF.

This chain links TRBV19 with TRBJ2-7, with 9 bases aligning to TRBD2. Losses at the gene ends were 3 bases for V and 2 bases for J; bases not matched to a gene: 5. CDR3 length: 15 residues. CDR1 is LNHDA and CDR2 is SQIVND in the germline V gene (reference sequence). The CDR3 coding sequence is TGTGCCAGTAGTATCGCCAGGACTAGCGCCTACGAGCAGTACTTC. Its protein product is CASSIARTSAYEQYF. Full variable domain (remainder filled in from reference TRBV19 and TRBJ2-7): DGGITQSPKYLFRKEGQNVTLSCEQNLNHDAMYWYRQDPGQGLRLIYYSQIVNDFQKGDIAEGYSVSREKKESFPLTVTSAQKNPTAFYLCASSIARTSAYEQYFGPGTRLTVT.

V and J are TRBV7-9 and TRBJ2-5; 14 bases agree with TRBD2. CDR1 and CDR2 (germline): SEHNR, FQNEAQ (reference sequence). The CDR3 runs to 16 residues. Trimming cost V 3 bases and J 5 bases; bases outside gene matches: 5. CDR3 in DNA: TGTGCCAGCAGCTTGGGGACTAGCGGGAGTGGTGAGACCCAGTACTTC. This encodes CASSLGTSGSGETQYF.

V usage is TRBV5-1 and J usage is TRBJ2-3; D remains ambiguous. V shed 3 bases and J shed 2 bases, with 4 bases lying between them. Germline loops: CDR1 SGHRS, CDR2 YFSETQ. This CDR3 is 12 amino acids long. This CDR3 is CASSWVTDTQYF. The CDR3 DNA is TGCGCCAGCAGCTGGGTCACAGATACGCAGTATTTT.

This clone was recorded only once. The rearrangement joins TRBV11-2 to TRBJ2-7; 16 positions match TRBD2. This CDR3 is built from 17 residues. J gave up 5 bases and V 5 bases, and 9 bases lay outside the gene matches. The V gene's germline CDR1 is SGHAT and CDR2 FQNNGV. In nucleotides, the CDR3 is TGTGCCAGCAGCGTCCCCGGGACTAGCGGGAGGGCTAACGAGCAGTACTTC. As protein: CASSVPGTSGRANEQYF.

The chain joins TRBV18 to TRBJ2-7; D possibly corresponds to TRBD1 (6 bases). V lost 2 bases to trimming and J lost 3 bases, with 8 bases between them. This CDR3 has 13 residues. In germline, CDR1 is KGHSH, CDR2 LQKENI. The CDR3 DNA reads TGTGCCAGCTCACCAGGACAGAACTACGAGCAGTACTTC. It specifies CASSPGQNYEQYF.

The chain uses TRBV5-1 and TRBJ2-1; 13 nucleotides align to TRBD2. The CDR3 extends over 16 amino acids. Trimming cost V 2 bases and J 5 bases; bases outside gene matches: 4. Germline CDR1 is SGHRS and CDR2 is YFSETQ. The CDR3 sequence: CASSLLAGGPHNEQFF. Written as DNA, the CDR3 is TGCGCCAGCAGCTTACTAGCGGGAGGGCCCCACAATGAGCAGTTCTTC.

The rearrangement links TRBV29-1 to TRBJ2-7; 8 bases align to TRBD2. The CDR3 extends over 14 amino acids. Germline CDR1 SQVTM, CDR2 ANQGSEA. The trim removed 4 bases at V and 1 base at J, leaving 6 bases unmatched. The CDR3 DNA reads TGCAGCGTTGCTGGACTAGCTTCTTCCTACGAGCAGTACTTC. This translates into CSVAGLASSYEQYF.

This sequence joins TRBV5-4 and TRBJ1-5; a weak D match, TRBD1 (5 bases). Deletions cut 4 bases from V and 4 bases from J, with 15 bases between. This CDR3 has 15 residues. Germline values: CDR1 SGHNT, CDR2 YYREEE (reference sequence). The CDR3 nucleotides read TGTGCCAGCAGCATTTGGGGTGGGGGTAATCAGCCCCAGCATTTT. Translating it yields CASSIWGGGNQPQHF.

Concerning this clone itself: The sample holds other DNA sequences that translate to the same CDR3. The CDR3 sequence is CAWSDRGLYGYTF. The CDR3 coding sequence is TGTGCCTGGAGTGACAGGGGACTCTATGGCTACACCTTC. The J gene is TRBJ1-2, the V gene TRBV30, with TRBD1 identical over 7 bases. CDR3 size: 13 residues. The germline V gene has CDR1 GTSNPN and CDR2 SVGIG (reference sequence). V gave up 1 base and J gave up 4 bases; unmatched junction bases: 3.

The chain recombines TRBV4-2 with TRBJ1-3; no firm D call. Germline V gene data show CDR1 as LGHNA and CDR2 as YNFKEQ. The V end lost 1 base, the J end lost 3 bases, and 1 base lay between the germline ends. CDR3 length: 12 residues. In nucleotides, the CDR3 is TGTGCCAGCAGCCAAGGTGGAAACACCATATATTTT. This encodes CASSQGGNTIYF.

This rearrangement joins TRBV19 to TRBJ1-1; no clear D. Trimming cost V 6 bases and J 8 bases, with 10 bases left between them. The CDR3 spans 11 residues. Germline V gives CDR1 LNHDA, CDR2 SQIVND (reference sequence). The CDR3 loop is CASSGSVEAFF. DNA of the CDR3: TGTGCCAGTAGCGGGAGCGTGGAAGCTTTCTTT.

The V gene is TRBV7-6, the J gene TRBJ1-3; D not resolved. This CDR3 has 16 residues. Deletions cut 2 bases from V and 0 bases from J, with 11 bases between. Germline V gene sequence: CDR1 SGHVS, CDR2 FNYEAQ. The CDR3 DNA follows: TGTGCCAGCAGCTTAATTCCGAAAACCTCTGGAAACACCATATATTTT. Its protein is CASSLIPKTSGNTIYF.

The chain couples TRBV15 to TRBJ2-7, with a tentative D call TRBD2 (5 bases). CDR1 is LNHNV, CDR2 YYDKDF, per germline (reference sequence). V dropped 1 base and J dropped 0 bases, with 7 bases sitting between them. The length of the CDR3 is 14 residues. CDR3 amino acids: CATSRARGSYEQYF. CDR3 bases: TGTGCCACCAGCAGAGCCCGGGGCTCCTACGAGCAGTACTTC.

V is TRBV7-2 and J is TRBJ2-7; 10 nucleotides align to TRBD1. The CDR3 spans 15 residues. Looked up from germline, CDR1 is SGHTA and CDR2 is FQGNSA. Trimming cost V 5 bases and J 0 bases; bases outside gene matches: 4. The CDR3, as DNA: TGTGCCAGCAGCGGCCGGGACAGGGGCTCCTACGAGCAGTACTTC. It translates to CASSGRDRGSYEQYF. The full variable domain, in which reference TRBV7-2 and TRBJ2-7 provide the parts outside the CDR3, is GAGVSQSPSNKVTEKGKDVELRCDPISGHTALYWYRQSLGQGLEFLIYFQGNSAPDKSGLPSDRFSAERTGGSVSTLTIQRTQQEDSAVYLCASSGRDRGSYEQYFGPGTRLTVT.

This chain connects TRBV28 to TRBJ1-2; 10 nucleotides agree with TRBD1. The CDR3 runs 15 residues. J lost 2 bases, V lost 0 bases, and 0 bases had no gene match. Per the germline V gene, CDR1 is MDHEN and CDR2 is SYDVKM. The CDR3: CASSLWDRGNYGYTF. CDR3 bases: TGTGCCAGCAGTTTATGGGACAGGGGGAACTATGGCTACACCTTC.

This sequence joins TRBV19 and TRBJ2-3; 12 bases are shared with TRBD2. This CDR3 comprises 15 residues. V lost 9 bases, J lost 3 bases, and 7 bases stayed unmatched. Germline values: CDR1 LNHDA, CDR2 SQIVND (reference sequence). This CDR3 is CASQGLAGMTDTQYF. The CDR3 DNA reads TGTGCCAGCCAGGGACTAGCGGGCATGACAGATACGCAGTATTTT.

Notes on this clone: Within the sample, other DNA sequences also encode this same CDR3. The rearrangement uses TRBV27 and TRBJ2-2, with 10 nucleotides matching TRBD2. Looked up from germline, CDR1 is MNHEY and CDR2 is SMNVEV (reference sequence). After removal of 4 bases from V and 1 base from J, the junction contained 0 bases not matched to a gene. The CDR3 totals 15 residues. CDR3 sequence: CASSSSGRNTGELFF. The CDR3 coding sequence is TGTGCCAGCAGTTCTAGCGGGAGGAACACCGGGGAGCTGTTTTTT.

The CDR3 spells CASSPPTGMIYGYTF. The DNA of the CDR3 is TGTGCCAGCTCACCACCGACAGGGATGATCTATGGCTACACCTTC. The V call is TRBV18, the J call TRBJ1-2; TRBD1 matches 7 bases. CDR1 and CDR2 (germline): KGHSH, LQKENI. This CDR3 has 15 amino acids. Trimming took 0 bases from V and 4 from J; bases not matched to a gene: 5.

This clone was recorded once. J is TRBJ2-1 and V is TRBV5-1, with TRBD2 as a possible D gene (6 bases). Germline CDR1 reads SGHRS; CDR2 reads YFSETQ. Trimming stripped 6 bases from V and 4 bases from J, with 14 bases between. The CDR3 is 14 amino acids. CDR3 amino acids: CASNERGIYNEQFF. The CDR3 DNA sequence: TGCGCCAGCAATGAACGGGGGATTTACAATGAGCAGTTCTTC.

V gene TRBV19 combines with J gene TRBJ2-2, with TRBD2 matching 8 bases. This CDR3 contains 15 residues. J was trimmed by 1 base and V by 2 bases; bases with no gene match: 0. Germline V gives CDR1 LNHDA, CDR2 SQIVND (reference sequence). The CDR3 reads CASSISGGNTGELFF. The DNA for the CDR3 is TGTGCCAGTAGTATAAGCGGGGGGAACACCGGGGAGCTGTTTTTT.

The chain employs TRBV9 and TRBJ2-4, with D possibly being TRBD2 (5 bases). The CDR3 consists of 14 residues. The ends were cut back, 0 bases at V and 3 bases at J, with 7 bases in the middle. CDR1 is SGDLS, CDR2 YYNGEE, per germline. The CDR3 sequence is CASSVGGLKNIQYF. CDR3 DNA sequence: TGTGCCAGCAGCGTAGGAGGACTCAAAAACATTCAGTACTTC.

The chain carries TRBV30 and TRBJ1-4; D gene uncertain. V was cut by 0 bases and J by 0 bases, with 8 bases left in between. Looked up from germline, CDR1 is GTSNPN and CDR2 is SVGIG (reference sequence). The CDR3 is 15 amino acids. The CDR3 DNA follows: TGTGCCTGGAGTGTACCCGGAGCAACTAATGAAAAACTGTTTTTT. This gives the protein CAWSVPGATNEKLFF.

For this clone: The sample carries other DNA sequences with the same CDR3. This CDR3 reads CASSSSSYEQYF. As DNA, the CDR3 is TGCGCCAGCAGTTCGAGCTCCTACGAGCAGTACTTC. V is TRBV5-1 and J is TRBJ2-7; the D is unclear. The germline gives CDR1 SGHRS, CDR2 YFSETQ. The CDR3 consists of 12 residues. V shed 5 bases and J shed 0 bases, with 6 bases lying between them. Using reference TRBV5-1 and TRBJ2-7 for the parts outside the CDR3, the full variable domain is KAGVTQTPRYLIKTRGQQVTLSCSPISGHRSVSWYQQTPGQGLQFLFEYFSETQRNKGNFPGRFSGRQFSNSRSEMNVSTLELGDSALYLCASSSSSYEQYFGPGTRLTVT.